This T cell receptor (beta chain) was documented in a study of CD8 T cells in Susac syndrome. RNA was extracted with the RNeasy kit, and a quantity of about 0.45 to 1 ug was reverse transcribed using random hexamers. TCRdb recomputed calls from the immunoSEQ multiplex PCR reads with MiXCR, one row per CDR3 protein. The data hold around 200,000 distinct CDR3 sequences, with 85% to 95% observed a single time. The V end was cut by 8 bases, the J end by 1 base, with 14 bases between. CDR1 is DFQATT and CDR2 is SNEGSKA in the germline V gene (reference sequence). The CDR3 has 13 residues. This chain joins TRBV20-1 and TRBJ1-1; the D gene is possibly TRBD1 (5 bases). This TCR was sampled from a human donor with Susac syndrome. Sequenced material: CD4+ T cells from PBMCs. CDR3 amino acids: CSLRVGGNTEAFF. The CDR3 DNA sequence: TGCAGTCTCCGAGTGGGGGGGAACACTGAAGCTTTCTTT.